This T cell receptor (beta chain) emerged from a study of blood T cell repertoires in COVID-19. The authors' processing: Nucleated cell counts were estimated from reference gene primer amplification. Clones were sequenced by immunoSEQ multiplex PCR, and TCRdb holds only the in-frame ones, with some missing. V and J calls and clone size are given by that table; D and trimming were obtained from the DNA. The sample yields tens of thousands of clones, around 85% seen once. This receptor was obtained from a human donor in a cohort sampled during active COVID-19. Sequencing was performed on peripheral blood.

This CDR3 is CATSDQTGVFGANVLTF. Here the CDR3 DNA reads TGTGCCACCAGTGACCAGACAGGGGTTTTTGGGGCCAACGTCCTGACTTTC. The rearrangement joins TRBV24-1 to TRBJ2-6; the match to TRBD1 covers 8 bases. In germline, CDR1 is KGHDR, CDR2 SFDVKD. The CDR3 extends over 17 amino acids. V shed 4 bases, J shed 3 bases, and the junction held 7 bases outside the gene matches.